These 25 T cell receptor beta chains originate from one sample sequenced in a study of control samples from healthy donors and cancer patients. Sequenced by immunoSEQ multiplex PCR; TCRdb stores in-frame clones only, minus some. This sample has about 44,000 clones, with 70% to 90% found just once. The sample consisted of PBMCs. These receptors were collected from a woman aged 60-75 years with lung cancer.

This chain uses TRBV27 with TRBJ1-2, with TRBD1 as a possible D gene (5 bases). Germline CDR1 MNHEY, CDR2 SMNVEV (reference sequence). V was clipped by 5 bases and J by 0 bases, with 25 bases between them. This CDR3 region has 19 residues. For the CDR3, the DNA is TGTGCCAGCAGTCCAATCCCTATAACACAGACGACAGCTAACTATGGCTACACCTTC. It translates to CASSPIPITQTTANYGYTF.

The gene calls are TRBV6-4 and TRBJ2-6; no definite D call. The CDR3 contains 15 residues. Germline lookup yields CDR1 MRHNA and CDR2 SNTAGT. V was pared by 3 bases and J by 4 bases, with 10 bases between. The CDR3 DNA follows: TGTGCCAGCAGTGAAGAGTTTCGCGGGGCCAACGTCCTGACTTTC. Protein sequence: CASSEEFRGANVLTF.

This chain links TRBV6-6 with TRBJ2-7; a weak D match, TRBD2 (5 bases). Germline V gene sequence: CDR1 MNHNY, CDR2 SVGAGI (reference sequence). CDR3 length: 13 amino acids. V was trimmed by 0 bases and J by 6 bases, leaving 9 bases between them. CDR3 amino acids: CASSYSTSPEQYF. CDR3 in DNA: TGTGCCAGCAGTTACTCTACTAGTCCCGAGCAGTACTTC.

V and J are TRBV6-2 or TRBV6-3 and TRBJ2-7; 11 nucleotides match TRBD1. The germline V gene encodes CDR1 MNHEY and CDR2 SVGEGT. V shed 5 bases, J shed 3 bases, and the junction held 3 bases outside the gene matches. The length of the CDR3 is 14 residues. CDR3 sequence (DNA): TGTGCCAGCAGTACCGGGACAGGGGGCTACGAGCAGTACTTC. This translates into CASSTGTGGYEQYF.

This clone was seen a handful of times. The DNA of the CDR3 is TGTGCCAGTAGTATAGATCGGGGTAGTAGACAGTACAATCAGCCCCAGCATTTT. Translation: CASSIDRGSRQYNQPQHF. The chain recombines TRBV19 with TRBJ1-5; D perhaps matches TRBD1 (5 bases). There are 18 residues in the CDR3. CDR1 and CDR2 from the germline V gene are LNHDA and SQIVND (reference sequence). V was cut by 0 bases and J by 3 bases, with 18 bases left in between.

This clone rates as medium-sized. The chain links TRBV29-1 to TRBJ2-7; D gene ambiguous. Germline V gene sequence: CDR1 SQVTM, CDR2 ANQGSEA. This CDR3 comprises 12 residues. Trimming left V 4 bases short and J 6 bases short, with 13 bases between. The CDR3 spells CSVGVNGREQYF. The CDR3 coding sequence is TGCAGCGTTGGGGTAAACGGCCGCGAGCAGTACTTC.

The V call is TRBV11-3, the J call TRBJ1-3; no clear D gene. The V and J ends lost 1 base and 0 bases respectively, with 4 bases between them. The CDR3 loop spans 14 amino acids. Germline assignment: CDR1 SGHNT and CDR2 YENEEA. The CDR3 DNA is TGTGCCAGCAGCTTAGGAGGCTCTGGAAACACCATATATTTT. This sequence encodes CASSLGGSGNTIYF. The whole variable domain, remainder taken from reference TRBV11-3 and TRBJ1-3, is EAGVVQSPRYKIIEKKQPVAFWCNPISGHNTLYWYLQNLGQGPELLIRYENEEAVDDSQLPKDRFSAERLKGVDSTLKIQPAELGDSAVYLCASSLGGSGNTIYFGEGSWLTVV.

The chain couples TRBV5-1 to TRBJ2-7; TRBD1 matches at 9 bases. The CDR3 extends over 14 amino acids. Germline V lookup: CDR1 SGHRS, CDR2 YFSETQ. V gave up 3 bases and J gave up 1 base; unmatched junction bases: 2. The DNA for the CDR3 is TGCGCCAGCAGCTCCGGGACAGGGTCCTACGAGCAGTACTTC. Its translation: CASSSGTGSYEQYF. Based on the CDR3 plus reference TRBV5-1 and TRBJ2-7, the full variable domain is KAGVTQTPRYLIKTRGQQVTLSCSPISGHRSVSWYQQTPGQGLQFLFEYFSETQRNKGNFPGRFSGRQFSNSRSEMNVSTLELGDSALYLCASSSGTGSYEQYFGPGTRLTVT.

This clone showed up just once. The chain couples TRBV7-9 to TRBJ1-1, with D perhaps matching TRBD1 (5 bases). Between the trimmed V and J ends, which lost 3 bases and 4 bases, there was a span of 15 bases. The CDR3 totals 15 residues. Germline assignment: CDR1 SEHNR and CDR2 FQNEAQ (reference sequence). Written as DNA, the CDR3 is TGTGCCAGCAGCTTTGGGTCAGGGCAGGTCACTGAAGCTTTCTTT. It is translated as CASSFGSGQVTEAFF.

The genes are TRBV28 and TRBJ1-2; D is possibly TRBD1 (5 bases). Germline CDR1 and CDR2: MDHEN and SYDVKM. This CDR3 contains 15 residues. V dropped 3 bases and J dropped 7 bases, with 18 bases sitting between them. CDR3 DNA sequence: TGTGCCAGCAGTTTCGGGGACCCGGCGATTGGTGGCTACACCTTC. It translates to CASSFGDPAIGGYTF.

CDR3: CASSEGRTEQYF. CDR3 in DNA: TGTGCCAGCAGTGAAGGGCGAACCGAGCAGTACTTC. This chain links TRBV25-1 with TRBJ2-7; unclear D gene. The germline gives CDR1 MGHDK, CDR2 SYGVNS. This CDR3 is 12 amino acids long. The germline V and J ends were trimmed by 2 bases and 6 bases, with 8 bases remaining between them.

The chain employs TRBV4-1 and TRBJ1-6; no reliable D call. Trimming left V 0 bases short and J 13 bases short, with 10 bases between. The CDR3 is 13 amino acids. CDR1 is MGHRA, CDR2 YSYEKL, per germline. In DNA, the CDR3 is TGCGCCAGCAGCCAAGACCCGGGTTCCCCCCTCCACTTT. Protein: CASSQDPGSPLHF.

The chain combines TRBV27 with TRBJ2-7; maybe TRBD2 (6 bases). The V end lost 5 bases, the J end lost 2 bases, and 16 bases lay between the germline ends. Per germline, CDR1 MNHEY and CDR2 SMNVEV (reference sequence). This CDR3 has 15 residues. CDR3: CASSNPGEATYEQYF. The CDR3 coding sequence is TGTGCCAGCAGTAACCCCGGGGAGGCTACCTACGAGCAGTACTTC.

This chain connects TRBV5-6 to TRBJ2-7; unclear D gene. V gave up 0 bases and J gave up 5 bases, with 6 bases separating them. This CDR3 spans 12 amino acids. Germline V gene data show CDR1 as SGHDT and CDR2 as YYEEEE. As DNA, the CDR3 is TGTGCCAGCAGCTTGGGGACGAACGAGCAGTACTTC. Translated: CASSLGTNEQYF.

The genes are TRBV9 and TRBJ1-1, with D tentatively TRBD1 (5 bases). Germline V lookup: CDR1 SGDLS, CDR2 YYNGEE. The V gene lost 2 bases and the J gene lost 6 bases, with 8 bases spanning the gap. The CDR3 contains 12 residues. CDR3 amino acids: CASSVAGPEAFF. The DNA of the CDR3 is TGTGCCAGCAGCGTGGCGGGACCTGAAGCTTTCTTT. Full variable domain (outside the CDR3, taken from reference TRBV9 and TRBJ1-1): DSGVTQTPKHLITATGQRVTLRCSPRSGDLSVYWYQQSLDQGLQFLIQYYNGEERAKGNILERFSAQQFPDLHSELNLSSLELGDSALYFCASSVAGPEAFFGQGTRLTVV.

The chain combines TRBV2 with TRBJ1-5; D ambiguous. V gave up 8 bases and J gave up 4 bases, with 15 bases separating them. The CDR3 totals 14 residues. Germline assignment: CDR1 SNHLY and CDR2 FYNNEI. CDR3 bases: TGTGCCAGCGAGGGCCCTTTTGGGAATCAGCCCCAGCATTTT. This sequence encodes CASEGPFGNQPQHF.

The CDR3 region has the DNA TGTGCCAGCAGTGACCAGGGACAGTACTCTGGGGCCAACGTCCTGACTTTC. The encoded protein is CASSDQGQYSGANVLTF. J is TRBJ2-6 and V is TRBV6-1; 7 positions match TRBD1. Germline CDR1 and CDR2: MNHNS and SASEGT. With V trimmed by 3 bases and J by 0 bases, 5 bases remained unmatched. The CDR3 contains 17 residues.

The chain recombines TRBV7-3 with TRBJ2-3; the D is unclear. This CDR3 is built from 12 residues. Per germline, CDR1 SGHTA and CDR2 FQGTGA. V was pared by 5 bases and J by 5 bases, with 8 bases between. CDR3 DNA sequence: TGTGCCAGCAGCGAGAAGGGAGATACGCAGTATTTT. Translating it yields CASSEKGDTQYF.

The CDR3 bases are TGTGCCAGCAGCCCGCAACAGGGAGAGACCCAGTACTTC. Residues: CASSPQQGETQYF. The chain combines TRBV7-3 with TRBJ2-5, with a tentative D call TRBD1 (6 bases). The V and J ends lost 5 bases and 4 bases respectively, with 11 bases between them. CDR3 length equals 13 residues. Germline assignment: CDR1 SGHTA and CDR2 FQGTGA. Looking up the rest from reference TRBV7-3 and TRBJ2-5 gives the full variable domain: GAGVSQTPSNKVTEKGKYVELRCDPISGHTALYWYRQSLGQGPEFLIYFQGTGAADDSGLPNDRFFAVRPEGSVSTLKIQRTERGDSAVYLCASSPQQGETQYFGPGTRLLVL.

This clone appeared once. The chain uses TRBV5-1 and TRBJ2-2, with 10 positions matching TRBD1. The germline V gene has CDR1 SGHRS and CDR2 YFSETQ. V trimming: 0 bases; J trimming: 6 bases; junction bases outside the gene matches: 2. This CDR3 is 15 amino acids long. The CDR3 DNA follows: TGCGCCAGCAGCTTGGGACAGGGGGCGCCCGGGGAGCTGTTTTTT. It yields the protein CASSLGQGAPGELFF.

This clone was seen a single time. This chain links TRBV9 with TRBJ2-1; the D gene is possibly TRBD1 (6 bases). The germline V gene has CDR1 SGDLS and CDR2 YYNGEE. This CDR3 region has 16 residues. Trimming shortened V by 4 bases and J by 8 bases, and 22 bases separated the two germline ends. The CDR3 DNA follows: TGTGCCAGCAGCTACTCTTCGGGCTCAGGGGTGGATGAGCAGTTCTTC. Encoded protein: CASSYSSGSGVDEQFF.

This chain joins TRBV11-1 and TRBJ2-3; D is ambiguous. CDR1 is SGHAT, CDR2 FQDESV, per germline (reference sequence). This CDR3 region has 14 residues. Trimming removed 1 base from V and 5 bases from J, with 10 bases in between. CDR3 in amino acids: CASSLDGPLDTQYF. The CDR3 nucleotides are TGTGCCAGCAGCTTAGATGGACCCCTAGATACGCAGTATTTT.

The rearrangement joins TRBV29-1 to TRBJ2-2; D is unclear. In germline, CDR1 is SQVTM, CDR2 ANQGSEA. The CDR3 sequence is 12 residues long. V gave up 6 bases and J gave up 4 bases, with 9 bases separating them. Here the CDR3 DNA reads TGCAGCGTCGCTTCAGGCACCGGGGAGCTGTTTTTT. Protein product: CSVASGTGELFF.

V gene TRBV27 combines with J gene TRBJ2-3, with D perhaps being TRBD1 or TRBD2 (5 bases each). The ends were cut back, 5 bases at V and 0 bases at J, with 15 bases in the middle. CDR1 and CDR2 (germline): MNHEY, SMNVEV (reference sequence). The CDR3 sequence is 16 residues long. The CDR3 bases are TGTGCCAGCAGTGCCTCTTCGGGGCTTAGCACAGATACGCAGTATTTT. This translates into CASSASSGLSTDTQYF.

The rearrangement uses TRBV5-1 and TRBJ2-7; the D gene is possibly TRBD1 (5 bases). The ends were cut back, 0 bases at V and 6 bases at J, with 13 bases in the middle. The CDR3 covers 14 residues. Germline CDR1 and CDR2: SGHRS and YFSETQ. The CDR3 loop reads CASSLGQGPGEQYF. The CDR3 DNA is TGCGCCAGCAGCTTGGGGCAGGGCCCGGGCGAGCAGTACTTC. The variable domain in full, completed from reference TRBV5-1 and TRBJ2-7, reads KAGVTQTPRYLIKTRGQQVTLSCSPISGHRSVSWYQQTPGQGLQFLFEYFSETQRNKGNFPGRFSGRQFSNSRSEMNVSTLELGDSALYLCASSLGQGPGEQYFGPGTRLTVT.